There are a few counts of the clone carrying this T cell receptor (beta chain). The antigen is unknown. Using constant-segment primers, 5'RACE produced TCR alpha and TCR beta cDNA libraries carrying sample barcodes and UMIs. Each CDR3 protein is one row after TCRdb ran MiXCR on the 5' RACE reads. This table holds a few hundred thousand distinct CDR3 sequences, around 15% found once. Between the trimmed V and J ends, which lost 1 base and 6 bases, there was a span of 15 bases. The CDR3 contains 15 residues. Germline V gene sequence: CDR1 MGHDK, CDR2 SYGVNS. This sample is drawn from a study of T-cell memory formation after mild COVID-19. The study, taken as a whole, reports: Some clones that responded were present in memory (sampled pre-infection), which suggests cross-reactive memory joined.

The V call is TRBV25-1, the J call TRBJ1-1; tentatively, D is TRBD1 (6 bases). This clonotype was obtained from a man aged 18 to 30 who had mild COVID-19 (a few samples of this study predate the infection). Cell type and time point are not known. The sequencing sample was made of PBMCs or a T cell subset sorted from them (not recorded which). The DNA for the CDR3 is TGTGCCAGCAGTGAATTCGGACAGCACGACCCTGAAGCTTTCTTT. The encoded protein is CASSEFGQHDPEAFF.